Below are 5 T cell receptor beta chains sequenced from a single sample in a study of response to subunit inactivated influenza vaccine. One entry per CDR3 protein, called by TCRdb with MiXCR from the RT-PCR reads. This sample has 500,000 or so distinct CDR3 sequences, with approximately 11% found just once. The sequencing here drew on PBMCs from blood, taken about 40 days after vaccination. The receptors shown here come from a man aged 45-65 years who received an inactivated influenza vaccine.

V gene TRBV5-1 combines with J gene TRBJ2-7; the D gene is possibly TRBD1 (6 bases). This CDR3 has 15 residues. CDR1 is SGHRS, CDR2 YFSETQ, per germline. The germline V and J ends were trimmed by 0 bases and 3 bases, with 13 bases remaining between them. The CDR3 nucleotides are TGCGCCAGCAGCTTGGCCCCAGGGGAATTCTACGAGCAGTACTTC. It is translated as CASSLAPGEFYEQYF.

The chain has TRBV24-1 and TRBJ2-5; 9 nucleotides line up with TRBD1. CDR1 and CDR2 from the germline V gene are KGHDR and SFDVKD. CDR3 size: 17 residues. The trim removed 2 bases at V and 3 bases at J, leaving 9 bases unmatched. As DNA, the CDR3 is TGTGCCACCAGTGATTGGGGAGAACGGACAGGGGAAGAGACCCAGTACTTC. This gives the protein CATSDWGERTGEETQYF.

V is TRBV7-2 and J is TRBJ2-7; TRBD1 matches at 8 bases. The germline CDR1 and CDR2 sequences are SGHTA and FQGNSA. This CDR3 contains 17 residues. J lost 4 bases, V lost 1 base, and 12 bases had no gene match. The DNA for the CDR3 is TGTGCCAGCAGCTTAGTCCCGACAGGGGAACCTGGATACGAGCAGTACTTC. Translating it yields CASSLVPTGEPGYEQYF. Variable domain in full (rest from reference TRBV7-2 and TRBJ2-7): GAGVSQSPSNKVTEKGKDVELRCDPISGHTALYWYRQSLGQGLEFLIYFQGNSAPDKSGLPSDRFSAERTGGSVSTLTIQRTQQEDSAVYLCASSLVPTGEPGYEQYFGPGTRLTVT.

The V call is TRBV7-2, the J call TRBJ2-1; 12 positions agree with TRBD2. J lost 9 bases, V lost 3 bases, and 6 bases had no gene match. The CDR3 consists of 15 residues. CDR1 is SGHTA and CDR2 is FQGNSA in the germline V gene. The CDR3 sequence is CASSFLAGGPGEQFF. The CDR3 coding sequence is TGTGCCAGCAGCTTTCTAGCGGGAGGGCCGGGTGAGCAGTTCTTC.

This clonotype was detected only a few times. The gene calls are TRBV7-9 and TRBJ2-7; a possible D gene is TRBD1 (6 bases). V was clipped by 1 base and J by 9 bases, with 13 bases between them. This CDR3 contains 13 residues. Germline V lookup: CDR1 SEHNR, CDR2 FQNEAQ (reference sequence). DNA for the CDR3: TGTGCCAGCAGCTTAGACCAGGGGTTGTTGCAGTACTTC. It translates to CASSLDQGLLQYF.